Below, one T cell receptor beta chain is given with its context. The antigen is not known. This specimen comes from a study of TIL therapy for anti-PD-1-resistant metastatic lung cancer. Germline V lookup: CDR1 MNHEY, CDR2 SVGAGI. Trimming pared 2 bases from V and 6 bases from J, leaving 14 bases between. The CDR3 length is 14 residues. Regarding the study as a whole: Many TIL product clones were absent from baseline tumor, suggesting clonal contraction.

The immunoSEQ assay was v3. Only in-frame clones appear in the TCRdb table, and some are missing; sequencing was by immunoSEQ multiplex PCR. The sample records more than 10,000 clones, about 55% being singletons. As for time point: pre-treatment sample, taken before nivolumab and TIL therapy. Tumor tissue came from excised metastases, mostly pleural nodules or supraclavicular lymph nodes. V usage is TRBV6-5 and J usage is TRBJ2-7; TRBD1 or TRBD2 may be the D gene (5 bases each). Sequencing was performed on tumor tissue, taken at baseline. This clonotype originated in a person aged 25-85 years with non-small cell lung cancer. The CDR3 protein is CASSYSDGGFEQYF. The CDR3, as DNA: TGTGCCAGCAGTTACAGTGATGGGGGTTTCGAGCAGTACTTC.